Included here is one T cell receptor (beta chain) sequence, with context. The data originate from a study of blood T cell repertoires in COVID-19. The overall study: Specimens from acute and convalescent COVID-19 originated in the United States, Italy and Spain. T cells, B-cell-depleted T cells, or PBMCs provided the cDNA or gDNA that served as material.

Libraries were prepared by immunoSEQ multiplex PCR; TCRdb keeps only in-frame clonotypes and omits some of them. Of roughly 200,000 clones listed, around 90% are singletons. This sequence was found in a man aged 50 to 60 with acute or convalescent COVID-19. The sequenced sample was peripheral blood.

In DNA form, the CDR3 reads TGCGCCAGCAGCTTGACTAGCGTGGCAGATACGCAGTATTTT. Its translation is CASSLTSVADTQYF. The J gene is TRBJ2-3, the V gene TRBV5-1, with 7 bases matching TRBD2. Losses at the gene ends were 1 base for V and 4 bases for J; bases not matched to a gene: 3. The CDR3 extends over 14 amino acids. Germline V CDR1 and CDR2: SGHRS, YFSETQ.